This T cell receptor beta chain derives from a study of OX40 agonist ivuxolimab in advanced cancers. Looking at the study overall: Aged about 20 to 80 with a mean of roughly 63 years, they were approximately 80% male.

Looked up from germline, CDR1 is MNHEY and CDR2 is SMNVEV (reference sequence). The CDR3 length is 13 residues. V trimming: 2 bases; J trimming: 5 bases; junction bases outside the gene matches: 2. The table came from immunoSEQ multiplex PCR; TCRdb's copy has only in-frame clones and leaves some out. This sample has roughly 52,000 clones, with just under 85% found just once. The V gene is TRBV27, the J gene TRBJ1-2; 7 nucleotides line up with TRBD1. The sequences come from CD4+ or CD8+ T cells sorted from blood, collected in a trial of the OX40 agonist ivuxolimab. This clonotype was obtained from an adult with an advanced solid tumor such as melanoma, head and neck, liver or kidney cancer. The CDR3 DNA sequence: TGTGCCAGCAGTTTAACAGGGGATTATGGCTACACCTTC. The encoded protein is CASSLTGDYGYTF.